These 28 T cell receptor beta chains were all obtained from the same sample, sequenced in a study of blood T cell repertoires in COVID-19. Some clones are missing from TCRdb's copy, which holds only in-frame ones; the method was immunoSEQ multiplex PCR. The sample yields some 290,000 clones, 90% seen once. Sequencing used peripheral blood. All receptors come from a woman aged 30 to 39 with COVID-19, enrolled during active disease.

The chain joins TRBV5-4 to TRBJ1-1; 9 bases are a match to TRBD1. The V segment lost 4 bases and the J segment 6 bases; nucleotides outside the gene matches: 10. The CDR3 loop spans 15 amino acids. Germline CDR1 reads SGHNT; CDR2 reads YYREEE (reference sequence). CDR3 sequence reads: CASSRNRDRVSEAFF. In nucleotides, the CDR3 is TGTGCCAGCAGCAGAAACCGGGACAGGGTCTCTGAAGCTTTCTTT.

The chain couples TRBV2 to TRBJ2-1, with D unresolved. This CDR3 is 12 amino acids long. The V gene's germline CDR1 is SNHLY and CDR2 FYNNEI. V shed 6 bases and J shed 4 bases, with 7 bases lying between them. CDR3 nucleotide sequence: TGTGCCAGCAGACAGATTTACAATGAGCAGTTCTTC. Translated, it gives CASRQIYNEQFF.

This rearrangement joins TRBV5-1 to TRBJ1-1; TRBD1 matches 9 bases. Germline assignment: CDR1 SGHRS and CDR2 YFSETQ. The CDR3 consists of 15 residues. With V trimmed by 0 bases and J by 11 bases, 11 bases remained unmatched. The CDR3 loop is CASSLEGQGPSGAFF. CDR3 nucleotide sequence: TGCGCCAGCAGCTTGGAGGGACAGGGCCCGAGTGGCGCTTTCTTT.

The gene calls are TRBV29-1 and TRBJ1-1; D gene ambiguous. The CDR3 sequence is 12 residues long. Germline V gives CDR1 SQVTM, CDR2 ANQGSEA. V dropped 5 bases and J dropped 0 bases, with 7 bases sitting between them. CDR3 sequence reads: CSVLRMNTEAFF. In DNA form, the CDR3 reads TGCAGCGTTCTACGAATGAACACTGAAGCTTTCTTT.

The chain recombines TRBV19 with TRBJ2-7; D possibly corresponds to TRBD2 (6 bases). The CDR3 runs to 14 residues. The V end lost 4 bases, the J end lost 2 bases, and 12 bases lay between the germline ends. Per the germline V gene, CDR1 is LNHDA and CDR2 is SQIVND (reference sequence). The CDR3 bases are TGTGCCAGTAGTACGGCGGGACCAGCCTACGAGCAGTACTTC. Amino acid sequence: CASSTAGPAYEQYF.

The chain employs TRBV5-1 and TRBJ1-2; TRBD1 matches at 10 bases. With V trimmed by 0 bases and J by 8 bases, 4 bases remained unmatched. Germline CDR1 SGHRS, CDR2 YFSETQ. The CDR3 has 14 amino acids. CDR3 protein: CASSLGQGALGYTF. The CDR3 DNA sequence: TGCGCCAGCAGCTTGGGACAGGGGGCTCTCGGCTACACCTTC.

V and J are TRBV10-1 and TRBJ2-1, with TRBD2 matching 13 bases. The V gene's germline CDR1 is WNHNN and CDR2 SYGVQD (reference sequence). Trimming took 6 bases from V and 15 from J; bases not matched to a gene: 11. This CDR3 has 14 residues. The CDR3 loop is CASSRLAGGPYGFF. CDR3 nucleotide sequence: TGCGCCAGCAGCCGACTAGCGGGAGGCCCCTACGGGTTCTTC.

The CDR3 protein is CASSYGFSPREKLFF. The DNA for the CDR3 is TGTGCCAGCAGTTACGGTTTTTCTCCCCGGGAAAAACTGTTTTTT. The chain has TRBV6-5 and TRBJ1-4, with unresolved D. Trimming stripped 2 bases from V and 8 bases from J, with 15 bases between. The CDR3 is 15 residues long. Germline loops: CDR1 MNHEY, CDR2 SVGAGI.

V gene TRBV15 combines with J gene TRBJ2-7, with 7 positions matching TRBD2. From germline, CDR1 is LNHNV and CDR2 YYDKDF (reference sequence). J gave up 5 bases and V 2 bases, and 6 bases lay outside the gene matches. The CDR3 consists of 14 residues. CDR3 in amino acids: CATSRRLALHEQYF. The CDR3 DNA reads as TGTGCCACCAGCAGACGACTAGCTCTCCACGAGCAGTACTTC. The whole variable domain, remainder taken from reference TRBV15 and TRBJ2-7, is DAMVIQNPRYQVTQFGKPVTLSCSQTLNHNVMYWYQQKSSQAPKLLFHYYDKDFNNEADTPDNFQSRRPNTSFCFLDIRSPGLGDTAMYLCATSRRLALHEQYFGPGTRLTVT.

As DNA, the CDR3 is TGTGCCATCACCGAATCGGGGGACTATGGCTACACCTTC. Protein: CAITESGDYGYTF. This chain links TRBV10-3 with TRBJ1-2, with D maybe TRBD1 (5 bases). The germline gives CDR1 ENHRY, CDR2 SYGVKD. The CDR3 runs 13 residues. Trimming shortened V by 7 bases and J by 3 bases, and 12 bases separated the two germline ends.

The chain links TRBV5-4 to TRBJ2-7; 8 bases line up with TRBD1. The germline V gene encodes CDR1 SGHNT and CDR2 YYREEE (reference sequence). The CDR3 is 16 amino acids. Germline trimming cut 4 bases from V and 0 bases from J; bases unmatched to any gene: 9. The CDR3 region is CASSPGTGSFSYEQYF. CDR3 DNA: TGTGCCAGCAGCCCCGGGACAGGATCATTCTCCTACGAGCAGTACTTC.

The rearrangement joins TRBV29-1 to TRBJ2-7; 7 positions match TRBD1. The trim removed 6 bases at V and 1 base at J, leaving 6 bases unmatched. The CDR3 has 13 residues. Germline CDR1 is SQVTM and CDR2 is ANQGSEA. CDR3 sequence: CSVLPTGSYEQYF. The CDR3 DNA reads as TGCAGCGTCCTCCCGACAGGGTCCTACGAGCAGTACTTC.

This chain links TRBV7-8 with TRBJ1-4; a weak D match, TRBD1 (5 bases). Trimming cost V 3 bases and J 5 bases, with 13 bases left between them. CDR3 length equals 15 residues. Germline CDR1 and CDR2: SGHVS and FQNEAQ. DNA for the CDR3: TGTGCCAGCAGCTTTAGCGGGGGGTTGAATGAAAAACTGTTTTTT. This codes for CASSFSGGLNEKLFF.

This chain connects TRBV14 to TRBJ1-2; D possibly corresponds to TRBD1 (5 bases). The length of the CDR3 is 16 residues. Deletions cut 0 bases from V and 5 bases from J, with 16 bases between. Germline CDR1 is SGHDN and CDR2 is FVKESK. The CDR3 here is CASSQEPRVAKYGYTF. The CDR3 DNA reads TGTGCCAGCAGCCAAGAACCCAGGGTGGCAAAATATGGCTACACCTTC.

This chain links TRBV7-9 with TRBJ1-4; unclear D gene. The CDR3 covers 15 residues. The V gene lost 3 bases and the J gene lost 0 bases, with 8 bases spanning the gap. Germline-derived CDR1 and CDR2 are SEHNR and FQNEAQ (reference sequence). CDR3 nucleotides: TGTGCCAGCAGCTTCGTATCCGCAACTAATGAAAAACTGTTTTTT. It is translated as CASSFVSATNEKLFF. The full variable domain, rest sourced from reference TRBV7-9 and TRBJ1-4, is DTGVSQNPRHKITKRGQNVTFRCDPISEHNRLYWYRQTLGQGPEFLTYFQNEAQLEKSRLLSDRFSAERPKGSFSTLEIQRTEQGDSAMYLCASSFVSATNEKLFFGSGTQLSVL.

This clone was picked up a small number of times. The V and J genes are TRBV18 and TRBJ1-2, with D unresolved. Germline V gives CDR1 KGHSH, CDR2 LQKENI. This CDR3 region has 13 residues. Trimming pared 1 base from V and 10 bases from J, leaving 13 bases between. CDR3 coding DNA: TGTGCCAGCTCACCACAGACAAGCCAAGACTACACCTTC. It specifies CASSPQTSQDYTF.

The V and J genes are TRBV7-8 and TRBJ2-1; 10 positions match TRBD2. Germline V gene data show CDR1 as SGHVS and CDR2 as FQNEAQ. This CDR3 region has 17 residues. V lost 2 bases to trimming and J lost 1 base; unmatched junction nucleotides: 5. The CDR3 protein is CASSLPSSGSSYNEQFF. The CDR3 nucleotides read TGTGCCAGCAGCTTACCCTCTAGCGGGAGTTCCTACAATGAGCAGTTCTTC.

This chain joins TRBV2 and TRBJ1-2; D is possibly TRBD1 (6 bases). From germline, CDR1 is SNHLY and CDR2 FYNNEI. Trimming removed 6 bases at V and 0 bases at J, with 17 bases between. The CDR3 totals 16 residues. CDR3: CASSITRQASNYGYTF. The CDR3 DNA is TGTGCCAGCAGCATTACCCGACAGGCTTCTAACTATGGCTACACCTTC.

V gene TRBV19 combines with J gene TRBJ1-2; D unresolved. The CDR3 has 14 residues. Germline V CDR1 and CDR2: LNHDA, SQIVND (reference sequence). Trimming stripped 3 bases from V and 4 bases from J, with 12 bases between. CDR3 coding DNA: TGTGCCAGTAGTATGGAGAAGAGTGTCTATGGCTACACCTTC. Translating it yields CASSMEKSVYGYTF.

The chain has TRBV7-6 and TRBJ1-2; TRBD1 agrees at 8 bases. From germline, CDR1 is SGHVS and CDR2 FNYEAQ. V trimming: 4 bases; J trimming: 6 bases; junction bases outside the gene matches: 10. The CDR3 loop spans 15 amino acids. The DNA of the CDR3 is TGTGCCAGCAGCTCGACTTTGACAGGGGCTGATGGCTACACCTTC. As protein: CASSSTLTGADGYTF. The full variable domain, in which reference TRBV7-6 and TRBJ1-2 provide the parts outside the CDR3, is GAGVSQSPRYKVTKRGQDVALRCDPISGHVSLYWYRQALGQGPEFLTYFNYEAQQDKSGLPNDRFSAERPEGSISTLTIQRTEQRDSAMYRCASSSTLTGADGYTFGSGTRLTVV.

The J gene is TRBJ1-4, the V gene TRBV2, with TRBD1 matching 9 bases. The junction had 3 bases not matched to a gene; V was cut back by 4 bases and J by 6 bases. CDR1 is SNHLY, CDR2 FYNNEI, per germline. The CDR3 is 14 residues long. The CDR3 DNA reads TGTGCCAGCAGTGTAGGGACAGGGCATGAAAAACTGTTTTTT. It codes for CASSVGTGHEKLFF.

This clone turned up a few times. The V and J genes are TRBV6-5 and TRBJ1-3; 7 nucleotides agree with TRBD1. Germline V gene lookup returns CDR1 MNHEY and CDR2 SVGAGI. The V gene end was trimmed by 4 bases and the J gene end by 4 bases; junction bases not matched to a gene: 10. This CDR3 comprises 16 residues. This CDR3 reads CASSSKTYRGGNTIYF. CDR3 nucleotides: TGTGCCAGCAGTTCCAAAACCTACAGGGGCGGAAACACCATATATTTT.

The V gene is TRBV11-2, the J gene TRBJ2-7, with 10 bases fitting TRBD2. CDR1 is SGHAT, CDR2 FQNNGV, per germline. The ends lost 3 bases at V and 2 bases at J; junction bases unmatched: 4. The CDR3 has 15 residues. The CDR3 is CASSFSSGSTYEQYF. CDR3 in DNA: TGTGCCAGCAGCTTTTCTAGCGGGAGTACCTACGAGCAGTACTTC.

V and J are TRBV5-8 and TRBJ1-5; no firm D call. CDR3 size: 16 residues. Looked up from germline, CDR1 is SGHTS and CDR2 is YDEGEE. Trimming pared 0 bases from V and 2 bases from J, leaving 12 bases between. CDR3 loop: CASSLDEGKGNQPQHF. CDR3 DNA: TGTGCCAGCAGCTTGGATGAGGGAAAGGGCAATCAGCCCCAGCATTTT. Looking up the rest from reference TRBV5-8 and TRBJ1-5 gives the full variable domain: EAGVTQSPTHLIKTRGQQATLRCSPISGHTSVYWYQQALGLGLQFLLWYDEGEERNRGNFPPRFSGRQFPNYSSELNVNALELEDSALYLCASSLDEGKGNQPQHFGDGTRLSIL.

This chain links TRBV6-5 with TRBJ1-5, with unresolved D. CDR1 is MNHEY and CDR2 is SVGAGI in the germline V gene. The CDR3 length is 13 residues. V was trimmed by 9 bases and J by 7 bases, leaving 16 bases between them. The CDR3 here is CASTSHLDQPQHF. The DNA of the CDR3 is TGTGCCAGTACCAGTCATCTAGACCAGCCCCAGCATTTT.

The chain joins TRBV2 to TRBJ1-5, with 8 bases lining up with TRBD1. J gave up 8 bases and V 6 bases, and 6 bases lay outside the gene matches. This CDR3 has 13 amino acids. The germline V gene encodes CDR1 SNHLY and CDR2 FYNNEI. CDR3 in amino acids: CASRDRAVEPQHF. Written as DNA, the CDR3 is TGTGCCAGCAGGGACAGGGCGGTAGAGCCCCAGCATTTT.

V usage is TRBV28 and J usage is TRBJ1-5, with D maybe TRBD1 (5 bases). The CDR3 covers 13 residues. The V gene's germline CDR1 is MDHEN and CDR2 SYDVKM. Trimming took 5 bases from V and 9 from J, leaving 14 bases between them. CDR3 bases: TGTGCCAGCAGTGCGGGACGTTCCCGGCCCCAGCATTTT. Protein product: CASSAGRSRPQHF. The full variable domain, in which reference TRBV28 and TRBJ1-5 provide the parts outside the CDR3, is DVKVTQSSRYLVKRTGEKVFLECVQDMDHENMFWYRQDPGLGLRLIYFSYDVKMKEKGDIPEGYSVSREKKERFSLILESASTNQTSMYLCASSAGRSRPQHFGDGTRLSIL.

This clone was observed once. The chain joins TRBV14 to TRBJ1-3; 7 bases agree with TRBD1. The V gene end was trimmed by 1 base and the J gene end by 0 bases; junction bases not matched to a gene: 3. The length of the CDR3 is 16 residues. Germline CDR1 SGHDN, CDR2 FVKESK. Here the CDR3 reads CASSQGRTGSGNTIYF. CDR3 nucleotides: TGTGCCAGCAGCCAAGGAAGGACAGGCTCTGGAAACACCATATATTTT.